This TCR beta chain is from a study of T cell responses to AZD1222 COVID-19 vaccine. On this clone: Its antigen is as yet unknown.

The data were produced by immunoSEQ multiplex PCR, yet TCRdb's version contains in-frame clones alone and is incomplete. The table has fewer than 120,000 clones, nearly 90% seen once. The germline gives CDR1 KGHSH, CDR2 LQKENI. The CDR3 has 14 residues. Deletions cut 3 bases from V and 6 bases from J, with 14 bases between. Study-level results: Following two doses of AZD1222, Spike-specific TCR breadth and depth rose.

This TCR was recovered from an adult in good health. The sample was peripheral blood, taken on day 0 of AZD1222 vaccination. The chain joins TRBV18 to TRBJ1-2; D is unresolved. The CDR3 DNA sequence: TGTGCCAGCTCACCCGAGGGAGGGTCTCATGGCTACACCTTC. This encodes CASSPEGGSHGYTF.